Listed below are T cell receptor beta chains from one sample, sequenced in a study of blood T cell repertoires in COVID-19. The protocol was immunoSEQ multiplex PCR, while the TCRdb copy is restricted to in-frame clones and leaves out a portion. The sample consists of under 300,000 clones, 75% to 90% of them appearing once. Sequenced: peripheral blood. These receptors were obtained from a young woman with active or convalescent COVID-19. The CDR3 runs from the conserved cysteine through the conserved F or W. The order of the fields is D gene, J gene, V gene, clone size, CDR3 protein, CDR3 DNA. D genes are given only for firm matches. Size is stated for part of the rows, as once, few or many counts, or as a class when the clone is expanded.

>-|TRBJ1-6|TRBV6-6|-
CASSYPTENYNSPLHF
TGTGCCAGCAGTTATCCCACAGAAAACTATAATTCACCCCTCCACTTT
>-|TRBJ1-1|TRBV28|-
CASSFGTNTEAFF
TGTGCCAGCAGTTTTGGGACTAACACTGAAGCTTTCTTT
>-|TRBJ2-2|TRBV27|-
CASSFGWAGELFF
TGTGCCAGCAGTTTCGGGTGGGCCGGGGAGCTGTTTTTT
>TRBD1|TRBJ1-4|TRBV4-3|-
CASSPGTGGMIRLFF
TGCGCCAGCAGCCCGGGGACAGGGGGCATGATCAGGCTGTTTTTT
>-|TRBJ2-5|TRBV11-3|-
CASSLGSGNQETQYF
TGTGCCAGCAGCTTGGGTTCGGGAAACCAAGAGACCCAGTACTTC
>-|TRBJ1-6|TRBV18|-
CASSLEAEWYSPLHF
TGTGCCAGCTCACTAGAGGCAGAGTGGTATTCACCCCTCCACTTT
>-|TRBJ2-5|TRBV6-5|once
CASRVLKETQYF
TGTGCCAGCAGAGTACTGAAAGAGACCCAGTACTTC
>TRBD2|TRBJ2-1|TRBV6-6|-
CASSLRREPPLAGYNEQFF
TGTGCCAGCAGTCTCCGCCGTGAACCCCCTTTAGCGGGGTACAATGAGCAGTTCTTC
>-|TRBJ1-5|TRBV28|-
CASSLPGVDTPQHF
TGTGCCAGCAGTTTACCAGGGGTGGATACGCCCCAGCATTTT
>-|TRBJ1-1|TRBV5-1|-
CASSSFPGHVGMQTEAFF
TGCGCCAGCAGCTCATTCCCGGGACATGTGGGCATGCAGACTGAAGCTTTCTTT
>TRBD2|TRBJ2-3|TRBV19|-
CASSIVGLAGAGRTDTQYF
TGTGCCAGTAGTATAGTAGGGCTAGCGGGGGCGGGGCGCACAGATACGCAGTATTTT
>-|TRBJ2-1|TRBV9|once
CASSATYWNEQFF
TGTGCCAGCAGCGCCACCTACTGGAATGAGCAGTTCTTC
>-|TRBJ1-1|TRBV9|-
CASSQGAEAFF
TGTGCCAGCAGCCAGGGCGCTGAAGCTTTCTTT
>TRBD1|TRBJ1-6|TRBV6-6|-
CASSQDREKSPLHF
TGTGCCAGCAGCCAGGACAGGGAAAAGTCACCCCTCCACTTT
>TRBD1|TRBJ2-7|TRBV25-1|-
CASSSWGQAGDEQYF
TGTGCCAGCAGTAGCTGGGGACAGGCTGGGGACGAGCAGTACTTC
>-|TRBJ1-5|TRBV19|-
CASSVPTGASNQPQHF
TGTGCCAGTAGTGTACCGACAGGAGCTAGCAATCAGCCCCAGCATTTT
>-|TRBJ2-2|TRBV20-1|once
CSASSGPGELFF
TGCAGTGCTAGTAGTGGGCCCGGGGAGCTGTTTTTT
>-|TRBJ1-5|TRBV10-3|-
CAISESRRGDSNQPQHF
TGTGCCATCAGTGAGTCGCGGCGGGGAGATAGCAATCAGCCCCAGCATTTT
>-|TRBJ1-2|TRBV24-1|-
CATSDYAGGGYTF
TGTGCCACCAGTGATTACGCCGGGGGGGGCTACACCTTC
>-|TRBJ2-7|TRBV12-3/TRBV12-4|-
CASSFGRGYEQYF
TGTGCCAGCAGTTTCGGGCGGGGCTACGAGCAGTACTTC
>-|TRBJ2-3|TRBV19|-
CASSISESSADTQYF
TGTGCCAGTAGTATCTCGGAGTCTAGCGCAGATACGCAGTATTTT
>-|TRBJ2-7|TRBV7-2|-
CASSLRGGQSAYEQYF
TGTGCCAGCAGCTTACGGGGCGGACAGTCCGCGTACGAGCAGTACTTC
>TRBD1|TRBJ1-1|TRBV9|once
CASSPQGAEAFF
TGTGCCAGCAGCCCACAGGGGGCTGAAGCTTTCTTT
>-|TRBJ1-2|TRBV10-2|-
CASSDRRQYGYTF
TGCGCCAGCAGTGACCGAAGACAGTATGGCTACACCTTC